This record covers a single TCR beta chain. Its specific antigen is unknown. Within one base of it there is no much larger clone, and no base qualities were kept. After removal of CD4+CD56+ NKT cells, Th2 cells were selected as CD4+CD25-CD294+ cells using anti-CD294 beads. Miltenyi superparamagnetic beads coated with subset-specific monoclonal antibodies were used to isolate the T cell subsets. Peripheral blood was used as the source from which all T cell populations were isolated. Ficoll separation was used to obtain mononuclear cells from whole blood, after which anti-CD14 microbeads were used to deplete monocytes. The isolated cell populations were resuspended in RNAprotect reagent immediately. This record belongs to a study of relationships among human T cell subsets (dated by TCRdb to the early 2010s). The study in broad terms: Sequencing was performed on eight distinct blood T cell populations: pan T, CD8 cytotoxic, regulatory, Th1, Th2, naive plus transitional, activated and memory cells. The study at large found these results: Substantial sharing of CDR3s among Th1, Th2 and regulatory T cells was interpreted as suggestive of stochastic cell fate choices. A CD4+CD8+ double-positive population could not be ruled out by the bead-based sorting. Over 60% of CD8+ cytotoxic sequences were found to belong to clones with over 100 reads, whereas few such clones were observed in the regulatory and Th2 subsets. V, D and J usage, CDR3 length and N-nucleotide additions showed no statistically significant differences among the seven subsets.

Its CDR3 holds 17 amino acids, cysteine through phenylalanine. Just CDR3 DNA is preserved here, 51 bases in frame from base 1. Receptor amplification or capture employed multiplex PCR. The sequencer was a 454 GS FLX. Semiquantitative ARM-PCR was used to amplify the TCR alpha and beta CDR3 regions from mRNA. In ARM-PCR, tagged nested gene-specific primers were used first, and exponential amplification was then carried out by communal superprimers. Nested primers were removed by exonuclease before the second amplification round on first-round PCR products. Amplicons were sequenced on the 454 platform, which allows rapid sequencing of millions of DNA fragments without cloning bias. A read was counted as effective if the read could be mapped to both V and J germline segments. The source study handled its data this way. Reads were assigned to germline V, D and J segments with IRmap, which uses pyromap, a Smith-Waterman modification adapted to 454 sequencing errors. To filter D-beta assignments, cutoffs were set at the 99th percentile of the alignment scores obtained from simulated random sequences. The amino acids between the conserved V-segment Y[YFLI]C motif and the J-segment [FW]GXGT motif were defined as CDR3. A compound Poisson process model, previously applied to large-scale EST data, was used to estimate repertoire diversity. A procedure for detecting cross-contamination was used to argue that sample contamination was not the source of the shared CDR3s. In-frame beta chains were kept once TCRdb had trimmed the public reads at Q25 with fastp and called clones with MiXCR. Duplicate CDR3 protein sequences are folded into a single record with the most common DNA and genes. These V and J calls are TCRdb output, not the study's own analysis. Counted in this sample were a few thousand distinct CDR3 sequences; roughly 50% of them appeared once. Around 2.6% of the sample lies in the top ten.

Rearrangement joined TRBV12-2 to TRBJ2-7; the DNA was not used to check the table's D call, TRBD2. TRBV12-2 is listed as a pseudogene. Material for sequencing was CD4+ Th2 cells sorted from blood. Read against the paper, the sample's cell subset or site label means: CD4+CD25-CD294+ T helper 2 cells. The clonotype originates from a man aged 40-55 years in good health. CDR3 loop: CASRWGLAGGFSYEQYF. At the DNA level, the sequence is TGTGCAAGTCGCTGGGGACTAGCGGGAGGGTTCTCCTACGAGCAGTACTTC.